The present T cell receptor beta chain was sequenced within a study of blood T cell repertoires in COVID-19. The wider study: From T cells, B-cell-depleted T cells, or PBMCs came the material, which was cDNA or gDNA.

Adults between roughly 18 and 95 years of age took part from about two dozen US areas. Clinical history reported by participants formed the basis on which cohorts were assigned. In the source study's methods: Cell counts per sample came from amplifying reference gene primers. TCRdb's table, derived via immunoSEQ multiplex PCR, lists solely in-frame clones and lacks some. V and J calls plus clone size are reproduced from that table; the DNA served to infer D and trimming. This sample carries 180,000 or so clones, around 88% of them seen once, and the ten largest clones take around 6%. The CDR3 is 19 amino acids. CDR1 and CDR2 from the germline V gene are MRHNA and SNTAGT. The ends lost 2 bases at V and 4 bases at J; junction bases unmatched: 10.

Sequencing used PBMCs or T cells enriched from blood (not recorded which). The chain is built from TRBV6-4 and TRBJ2-2, with 13 bases identical to TRBD2. The origin of this receptor is a man aged 35 to 55 with acute COVID-19. The DNA of the CDR3 is TGTGCCAGCAGTGACACCGCCGGGACTAGCGGGATGGGCACCGGGGAGCTGTTTTTT. Amino acids: CASSDTAGTSGMGTGELFF.